This entry is about one T cell receptor (beta chain). This clone was counted between two and nine times. Its recognized antigen is unknown. The sample holds no much larger clone one base away, and base qualities are not on file. From cysteine to phenylalanine, the CDR3 is 17 amino acids long. The DNA shown is the 51-base CDR3, in frame from base 1. CDR1 and CDR2 are drawn from the germline V gene: SGHRS, YFSETQ. Germline trimming: 0 bases from V, 0 bases from J; junction bases outside gene matches: 4. This sample stems from a study of control samples from healthy donors and cancer patients (dated by TCRdb to about 2020). Library prep was done by the immunoSEQ multiplex PCR assay. Not all clones reach the TCRdb copy of this immuneACCESS table, which keeps in-frame sequences only. Checked studies attribute under half of the gap to unresolved V genes and leave the rest unexplained. For this sample there are about 180,000 clones; roughly 90% appear just once. The ten largest clones take up around 1.4% of the sample.

The chain couples TRBV5-1 to TRBJ2-5; 11 middle bases align to TRBD2. Sample: blood. The clonotype was recovered from a woman in her forties or fifties in good health. The sequenced DNA is TGCGCCAGCAGCTTGGGGGGGACTAGCGGCTACCAAGAGACCCAGTACTTC. The resulting protein is CASSLGGTSGYQETQYF. The full variable domain, completed from the reference TRBV5-1 and TRBJ2-5 proteins outside the CDR3, reads KAGVTQTPRYLIKTRGQQVTLSCSPISGHRSVSWYQQTPGQGLQFLFEYFSETQRNKGNFPGRFSGRQFSNSRSEMNVSTLELGDSALYLCASSLGGTSGYQETQYFGPGTRLLVL.